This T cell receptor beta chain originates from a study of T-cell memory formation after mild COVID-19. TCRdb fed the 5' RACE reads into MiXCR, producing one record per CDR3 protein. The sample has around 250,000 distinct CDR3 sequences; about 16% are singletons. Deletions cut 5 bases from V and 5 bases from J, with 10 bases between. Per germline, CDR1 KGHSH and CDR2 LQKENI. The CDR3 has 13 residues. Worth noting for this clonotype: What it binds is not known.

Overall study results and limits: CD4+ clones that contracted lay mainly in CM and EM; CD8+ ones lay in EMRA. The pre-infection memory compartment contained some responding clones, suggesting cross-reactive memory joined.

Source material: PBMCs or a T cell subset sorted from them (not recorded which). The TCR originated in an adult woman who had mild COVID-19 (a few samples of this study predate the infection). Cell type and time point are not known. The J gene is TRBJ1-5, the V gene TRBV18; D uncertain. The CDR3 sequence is CASSGDQDQPQHF. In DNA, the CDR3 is TGTGCCAGCTCAGGAGACCAAGATCAGCCCCAGCATTTT.